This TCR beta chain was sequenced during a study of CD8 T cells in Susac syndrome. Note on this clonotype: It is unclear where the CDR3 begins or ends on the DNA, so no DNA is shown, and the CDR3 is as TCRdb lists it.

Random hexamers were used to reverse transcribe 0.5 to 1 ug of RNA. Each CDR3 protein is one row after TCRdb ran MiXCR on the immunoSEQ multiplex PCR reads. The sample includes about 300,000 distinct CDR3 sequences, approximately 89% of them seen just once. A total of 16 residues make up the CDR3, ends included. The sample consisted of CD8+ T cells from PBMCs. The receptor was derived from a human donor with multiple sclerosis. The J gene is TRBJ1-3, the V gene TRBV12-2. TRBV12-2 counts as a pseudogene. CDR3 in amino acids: CASRLVIWGLGNTIYF.